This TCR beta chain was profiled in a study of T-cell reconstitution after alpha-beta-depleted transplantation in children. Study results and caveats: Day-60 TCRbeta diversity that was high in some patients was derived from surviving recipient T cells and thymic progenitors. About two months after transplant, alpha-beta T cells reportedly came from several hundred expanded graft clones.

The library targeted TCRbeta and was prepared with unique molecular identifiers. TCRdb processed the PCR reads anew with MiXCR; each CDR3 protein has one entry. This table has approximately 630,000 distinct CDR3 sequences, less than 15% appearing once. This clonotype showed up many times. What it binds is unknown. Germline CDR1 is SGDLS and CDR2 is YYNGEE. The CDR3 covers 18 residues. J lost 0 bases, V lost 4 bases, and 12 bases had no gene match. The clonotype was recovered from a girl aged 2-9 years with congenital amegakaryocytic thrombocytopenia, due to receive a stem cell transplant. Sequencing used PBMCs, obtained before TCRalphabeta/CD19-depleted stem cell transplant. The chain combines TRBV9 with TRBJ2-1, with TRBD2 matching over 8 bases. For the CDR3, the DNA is TGTGCCAGCAGCCCCTTCACTAGCGGAGGGAGCTCCTACAATGAGCAGTTCTTC. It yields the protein CASSPFTSGGSSYNEQFF.